Listed below are T cell receptor beta chains from one sample, sequenced in a study of blood T cells in healthy people across ages. Via MiXCR, TCRdb re-called the 5' RACE reads, giving one row per CDR3 protein. The sample has around 900,000 distinct CDR3 sequences, around 30% seen once; the top ten hold 15% to 20%. The source material was blood. All receptors come from an elderly woman in good health. The CDR3 runs from the conserved cysteine through the conserved F or W. A D gene is named only where the DNA matches it firmly. A row's size may be missing; if present it is once, few, many or a size class.

>14|few|TRBJ2-3|TRBV7-2|.
CASSRMGAGDTQYF
TGTGCCAGCAGCCGCATGGGAGCAGGAGATACGCAGTATTTT
>18|.|TRBJ2-1|TRBV5-1|TRBD2
CASSPEGLAGGRLNEQFF
TGCGCCAGCAGCCCGGAGGGACTAGCGGGGGGGCGTCTCAATGAGCAGTTCTTC
>11|.|TRBJ2-3|TRBV7-2|.
CASSLGARVYF
TGTGCCAGCAGCTTAGGTGCCCGCGTCTATTTT
>14|many|TRBJ2-5|TRBV6-6|.
CASSYFEGAETQYF
TGTGCCAGCAGTTACTTCGAGGGCGCAGAGACCCAGTACTTC
>15|many|TRBJ2-3|TRBV7-2|TRBD2
CASSFSGGPTDTQYF
TGTGCCAGCAGCTTTAGCGGGGGACCCACAGATACGCAGTATTTT
>18|.|TRBJ2-1|TRBV12-3/TRBV12-4|TRBD2
CASTASLGTSERGGEQFF
TGTGCCAGCACCGCTTCTCTGGGGACTAGCGAGAGAGGGGGTGAGCAGTTCTTC
>14|many|TRBJ2-7|TRBV6-1|.
CASSERQVTYEQYF
TGTGCCAGCAGTGAACGTCAGGTAACTTACGAGCAGTACTTC
>14|few|TRBJ1-1|TRBV20-1|.
CSASLGQHNTEAFF
TGCAGTGCTAGTCTAGGACAGCACAACACTGAAGCTTTCTTT
>15|many|TRBJ2-1|TRBV4-1|TRBD2
CASSQDHLAGVEQFF
TGCGCCAGCAGCCAAGATCACCTAGCGGGGGTTGAGCAGTTCTTC
>13|.|TRBJ2-1|TRBV9|.
CASSVDLEDTQFF
TGTGCCAGCAGCGTAGATCTAGAAGACACCCAGTTCTTC
>16|few|TRBJ2-2|TRBV7-2|TRBD2
CASRKPSGGNTGELFF
TGTGCCAGCCGCAAACCTAGCGGGGGGAACACCGGGGAGCTGTTTTTT
>18|many|TRBJ2-1|TRBV21-1|.
CARASDYPGQGHYNEQFF
TGTGCCAGAGCGAGCGATTATCCGGGACAGGGGCACTACAATGAGCAGTTCTTC
>15|many|TRBJ2-1|TRBV5-1|.
CASSTTRSSYNEQFF
TGCGCCAGCAGCACTACAAGAAGCTCCTACAATGAGCAGTTCTTC
>13|once|TRBJ2-1|TRBV20-1|.
CSAPGLLYNEQFF
TGCAGTGCCCCGGGACTCCTTTACAATGAGCAGTTCTTC
>15|.|TRBJ2-1|TRBV10-3|TRBD2
CAISGRESSYNEQFF
TGTGCCATCAGTGGGCGGGAGAGCTCCTACAATGAGCAGTTCTTC
>15|.|TRBJ1-1|TRBV20-1|.
CSARGRGALSTEAFF
TGCAGTGCTAGAGGGAGGGGGGCCCTGAGCACTGAAGCTTTCTTT
>16|.|TRBJ2-1|TRBV5-1|.
CASSLMAGAIYNEQFF
TGCGCCAGCAGCCTCATGGCCGGAGCGATCTACAATGAGCAGTTCTTC
>14|.|TRBJ1-4|TRBV20-1|.
CSARDGQVIEKLFF
TGCAGTGCTAGAGATGGGCAGGTGATTGAAAAACTGTTTTTT
>18|few|TRBJ2-1|TRBV7-2|TRBD2
CASSLATSGGAPYNEQFF
TGTGCCAGCAGCTTAGCCACTAGCGGGGGGGCCCCCTACAATGAGCAGTTCTTC
>16|.|TRBJ1-1|TRBV29-1|.
CSVQLATVRGNTEAFF
TGCAGCGTTCAATTAGCTACGGTTAGGGGAAACACTGAAGCTTTCTTT
>15|many|TRBJ2-7|TRBV5-5|.
CASSFAPGPLYEQYF
TGTGCCAGCAGCTTCGCACCGGGACCGTTATACGAGCAGTACTTC
>14|.|TRBJ2-7|TRBV2|.
CASRGGSGAYEQYF
TGTGCCAGCAGGGGTGGTAGTGGAGCCTACGAGCAGTACTTC
>14|many|TRBJ2-1|TRBV29-1|TRBD1
CSVPPGQGLNEQFF
TGCAGCGTTCCCCCGGGACAGGGCCTGAATGAGCAGTTCTTC
>16|many|TRBJ2-5|TRBV5-5|TRBD1
CASSFWTGGSQETQYF
TGTGCCAGCAGCTTTTGGACAGGGGGCTCACAAGAGACCCAGTACTTC
>13|.|TRBJ1-2|TRBV27|.
CASSFQGSKGYTF
TGTGCCAGCAGTTTTCAGGGCTCAAAAGGCTACACCTTC